This T cell receptor (beta chain) was obtained from a study of blood T cell repertoires in COVID-19. Study as a whole: There were acute and convalescent COVID-19 samples, and they came from the United States, Italy and Spain. Nucleic acid was either cDNA or gDNA, and it came from T cells, B-cell-depleted T cells, or PBMCs.

TCRdb keeps only in-frame clones here, not all; method: immunoSEQ multiplex PCR. The sample consists of about 58,000 clones, about 78% of them appearing once. This CDR3 contains 16 residues. V gave up 1 base and J gave up 2 bases; unmatched junction bases: 3. J is TRBJ2-1 and V is TRBV23-1; 9 bases are a match to TRBD1. TRBV23-1 is recorded as an ORF, its role being uncertain. The receptor was isolated from a human donor in a cohort sampled during active COVID-19. Source material: peripheral blood. The CDR3: CASSQLTGGPYNEQFF. CDR3 sequence (DNA): TGCGCCAGCAGTCAATTGACAGGGGGGCCCTACAATGAGCAGTTCTTC.